This is a list of T cell receptor beta chains from one sample in a study of T cells in Graves' hyperthyroidism and ophthalmopathy. TCRdb ran MiXCR on the multiplex PCR reads and lists one entry per CDR3 protein. The sample contains about 380,000 distinct CDR3 sequences, 18% of which appear only once. The sample comprised blood. The receptors originated from a man in his late teens or twenties with Graves' ophthalmopathy. Each CDR3 is given with its conserved first and last residue. Fields, in order: V gene, D gene, clone size, J gene, CDR3 DNA, CDR3 protein. A D gene is named only where the DNA matches it firmly. Size is stated for part of the rows, as once, few or many counts, or as a class when the clone is expanded.

>TRBV24-1|TRBD2|.|TRBJ2-3
TGTGCCACCAGTGATCGACCGGGACTAGCGGGGGGCTCCACAGATACGCAGTATTTT
CATSDRPGLAGGSTDTQYF
>TRBV19|.|few|TRBJ2-7
TGTGCCAGTACCCCGACAGGCTCCTACGAGCAGTACTTC
CASTPTGSYEQYF
>TRBV11-2|TRBD2|many|TRBJ2-5
TGTGCCAGCAGCAACAGCGGGGGTGGGTCTCACCAAGAGACCCAGTACTTC
CASSNSGGGSHQETQYF
>TRBV6-5|TRBD1|many|TRBJ2-7
TGTGCCAGCAGTTACTCGGAGGGACAGGGCCACGAGCAGTACTTC
CASSYSEGQGHEQYF
>TRBV7-6|.|.|TRBJ2-3
TGTGCCAGCAGCTTAGCCGACAGTCATAGTGCTAGCACAGATACGCAGTATTTT
CASSLADSHSASTDTQYF
>TRBV18|.|many|TRBJ1-1
TGTGCCAGCTTGACAGGCGACCGGACTGAAGCTTTCTTT
CASLTGDRTEAFF
>TRBV7-8|TRBD2|.|TRBJ2-1
TGTGCCAGCAGCGCCTTAGCGGGGGGGCGGGGTGAGCAGTTCTTC
CASSALAGGRGEQFF
>TRBV2|TRBD1|many|TRBJ1-2
TGTGCCAGCGGACAGGTTCGCGGCTACACCTTC
CASGQVRGYTF
>TRBV5-5|.|many|TRBJ2-7
TGTGCCAGCAGCTTGAGAGGGATTTACGAGCAGTACTTC
CASSLRGIYEQYF
>TRBV3-1|.|many|TRBJ2-3
TGTGCCAGCAGCCTCCTGCGGGATACGCAGTATTTT
CASSLLRDTQYF
>TRBV29-1|.|few|TRBJ2-5
TGCAGCGTTGAAGGACCGGGCCAGTGGGAGACCCAGTACTTC
CSVEGPGQWETQYF
>TRBV6-1|.|.|TRBJ2-3
TGTGCCAGCAGTGAAGCGGGGGGGGCCAGCGATACGCAGTATTTT
CASSEAGGASDTQYF
>TRBV27|TRBD1|many|TRBJ2-7
TGTGCCACAGCAAGGACAGGCGGCTCCTACGAGCAGTACTTC
CATARTGGSYEQYF
>TRBV2|TRBD1|.|TRBJ1-1
TGTGCCAGCAGTGCGGAGCGGGACAGGGGGCTTGAAGCTTTCTTT
CASSAERDRGLEAFF
>TRBV6-1|.|.|TRBJ2-3
TGTGCCAGCCGGGACTCCTCCTATCCCGATACGCAGTATTTT
CASRDSSYPDTQYF
>TRBV29-1|TRBD1|few|TRBJ1-2
TGCAGCGACACAGGGGGCGGCTATGGCTACACCTTC
CSDTGGGYGYTF
>TRBV12-3/TRBV12-4|.|many|TRBJ1-3
TGTGCCAGCAGTTTAGCCCCCCCCCTCTCTGGAAACACCATATATTTT
CASSLAPPLSGNTIYF
>TRBV20-1|.|few|TRBJ2-6
TGCAGTGCTAGAAGATACAGGTTTTCTGGGGCCAACGTCCTGACTTTC
CSARRYRFSGANVLTF
>TRBV20-1|TRBD2|many|TRBJ2-3
TGCAGTGCTCTCCACGGGGGGTCAGATACGCAGTATTTT
CSALHGGSDTQYF
>TRBV19|.|many|TRBJ2-7
TGTGCCAGTAGTCGAAGGGGACCTAGCGCCTCCTACGAGCAGTACTTC
CASSRRGPSASYEQYF
>TRBV24-1|.|few|TRBJ2-1
TGTGCCACCAGTGATAGGCGAATCTTCTCCCCGAACAATGAGCAGTTCTTC
CATSDRRIFSPNNEQFF
>TRBV7-2|TRBD1|many|TRBJ2-1
TGTGCCAGCAGGCAGGGGGCGCGGCAGCTCTACAATGAGCAGTTCTTC
CASRQGARQLYNEQFF
>TRBV25-1|.|.|TRBJ1-6
TGTGCCAGCAGTGCAAACAGGGTTCCACCCCTCCACTTT
CASSANRVPPLHF
>TRBV11-2|.|many|TRBJ2-5
TGTGCCAGCAGCTTAGATCCGACAGGTTGGGAGACCCAGTACTTC
CASSLDPTGWETQYF
>TRBV28|TRBD1|few|TRBJ2-3
TGTGCCAGCGTTACAGGGGGGACAGGGGCAGATACGCAGTATTTT
CASVTGGTGADTQYF
>TRBV9|.|many|TRBJ1-5
TGTGCCAGCAGCGTAGAGCCGGGCGGGGGCAATCAGCCCCAGCATTTT
CASSVEPGGGNQPQHF
>TRBV20-1|.|.|TRBJ2-5
TGCAGTGCTAGCTCGACTGGTCCGCAAGAGACCCAGTACTTC
CSASSTGPQETQYF
>TRBV6-1|TRBD2|.|TRBJ2-1
TGTGCCAGCACTTTACTAGCGGCGGACTCCTACAATGAGCAGTTCTTC
CASTLLAADSYNEQFF
>TRBV20-1|.|many|TRBJ1-2
TGCAGTGCTAGAGATAGAGCCGCGGCTAACTATGGCTACACCTTC
CSARDRAAANYGYTF
>TRBV5-5|.|.|TRBJ2-6
TGTGCCAGCAGCTCCGACCCGACGCGGAGCTCTGGGGCCAACGTCCTGACTTTC
CASSSDPTRSSGANVLTF
>TRBV6-1|.|many|TRBJ2-7
TGTGCCAGCAGGGCCGAACAGGGTTCAAGTTACGAGCAGTACTTC
CASRAEQGSSYEQYF
>TRBV6-1|.|.|TRBJ2-2
TGTGCCAGCATGCCCTTAGCGGCGCCGAACACCGGGGAGCTGTTTTTT
CASMPLAAPNTGELFF
>TRBV10-2|.|few|TRBJ2-5
TGCGCCAGCAGTGAGTTAGCTAGCTGGGAGACCCAGTACTTC
CASSELASWETQYF
>TRBV12-3/TRBV12-4|TRBD1|many|TRBJ2-1
TGTGCCAGCAGCGACAGGGCCCTAGGCAATGAGCAGTTCTTC
CASSDRALGNEQFF
>TRBV5-1|TRBD1|few|TRBJ1-3
TGCGCCAGCAGCTTGGGACAGGGGGCTCCTGGAAACACCATATATTTT
CASSLGQGAPGNTIYF
>TRBV19|.|few|TRBJ1-5
TGTGCCAGTAGTATTTTGAGGGGACGCATGTATGGACGACAGCCCCAGCATTTT
CASSILRGRMYGRQPQHF
>TRBV3-1|.|many|TRBJ1-1
TGTGCCAGCAGCGCCGGTGGCAGGGCAGCTTGGGGAGCTTTCTTT
CASSAGGRAAWGAFF